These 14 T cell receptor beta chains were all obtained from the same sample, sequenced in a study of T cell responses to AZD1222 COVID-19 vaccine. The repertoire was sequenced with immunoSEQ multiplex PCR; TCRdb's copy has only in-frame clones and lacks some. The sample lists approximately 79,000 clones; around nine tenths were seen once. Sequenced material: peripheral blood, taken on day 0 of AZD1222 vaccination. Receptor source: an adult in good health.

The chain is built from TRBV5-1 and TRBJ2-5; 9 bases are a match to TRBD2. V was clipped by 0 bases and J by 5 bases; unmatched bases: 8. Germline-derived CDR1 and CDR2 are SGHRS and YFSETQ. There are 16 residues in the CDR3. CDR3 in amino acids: CASSLVGGGARETQYF. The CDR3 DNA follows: TGCGCCAGCAGCTTGGTTGGCGGGGGGGCTCGGGAGACCCAGTACTTC.

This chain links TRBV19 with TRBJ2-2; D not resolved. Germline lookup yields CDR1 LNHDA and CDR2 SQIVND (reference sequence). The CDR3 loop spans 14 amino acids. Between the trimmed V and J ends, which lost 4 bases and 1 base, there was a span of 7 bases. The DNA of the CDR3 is TGTGCCAGTAGTAGGGCCGTGAACACCGGGGAGCTGTTTTTT. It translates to CASSRAVNTGELFF.

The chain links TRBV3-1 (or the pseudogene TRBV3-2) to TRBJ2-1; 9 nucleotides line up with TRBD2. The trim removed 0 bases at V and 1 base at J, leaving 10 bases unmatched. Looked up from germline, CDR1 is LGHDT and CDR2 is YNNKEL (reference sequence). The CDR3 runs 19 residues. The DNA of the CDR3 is TGTGCCAGCAGCCAAGATTCCGGCCCAGCGGGAGGTTCCTACAATGAGCAGTTCTTC. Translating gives CASSQDSGPAGGSYNEQFF.

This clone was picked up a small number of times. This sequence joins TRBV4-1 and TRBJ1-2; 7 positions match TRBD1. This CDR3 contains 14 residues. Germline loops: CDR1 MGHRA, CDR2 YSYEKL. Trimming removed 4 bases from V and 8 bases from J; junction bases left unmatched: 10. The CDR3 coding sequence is TGCGCCAGCAGCCGCTTAGGGACAGATCGAGGCTACACCTTC. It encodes CASSRLGTDRGYTF.

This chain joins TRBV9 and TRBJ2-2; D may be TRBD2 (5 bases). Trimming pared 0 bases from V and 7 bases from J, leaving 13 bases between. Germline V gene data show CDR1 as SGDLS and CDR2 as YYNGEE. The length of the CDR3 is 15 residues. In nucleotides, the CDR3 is TGTGCCAGCAGCGTAGAGCCCCGGGGAGACGGGGAGCTGTTTTTT. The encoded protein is CASSVEPRGDGELFF.

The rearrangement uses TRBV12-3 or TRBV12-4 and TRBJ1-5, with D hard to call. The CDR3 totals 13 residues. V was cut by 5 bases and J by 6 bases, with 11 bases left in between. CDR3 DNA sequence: TGTGCCAGCAGTACCTGGTCCGGTCAGCCCCAGCATTTT. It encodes CASSTWSGQPQHF.

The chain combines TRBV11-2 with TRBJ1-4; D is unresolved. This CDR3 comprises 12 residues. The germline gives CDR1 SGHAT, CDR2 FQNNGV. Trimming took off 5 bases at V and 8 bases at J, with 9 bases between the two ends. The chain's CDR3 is CASSPFGEKLFF. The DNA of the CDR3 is TGTGCCAGCAGCCCCTTCGGGGAAAAACTGTTTTTT.

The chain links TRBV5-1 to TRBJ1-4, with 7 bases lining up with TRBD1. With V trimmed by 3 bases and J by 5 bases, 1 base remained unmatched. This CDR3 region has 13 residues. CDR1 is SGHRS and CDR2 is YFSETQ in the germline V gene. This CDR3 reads CASSSQGNEKLFF. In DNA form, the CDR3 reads TGCGCCAGCAGCTCACAGGGGAATGAAAAACTGTTTTTT.

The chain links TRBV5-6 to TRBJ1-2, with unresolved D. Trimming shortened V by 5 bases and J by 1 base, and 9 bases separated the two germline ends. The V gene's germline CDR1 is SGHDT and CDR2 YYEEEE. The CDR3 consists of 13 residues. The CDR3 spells CASRSWGNYGYTF. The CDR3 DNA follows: TGTGCCAGCAGGAGCTGGGGTAACTATGGCTACACCTTC.

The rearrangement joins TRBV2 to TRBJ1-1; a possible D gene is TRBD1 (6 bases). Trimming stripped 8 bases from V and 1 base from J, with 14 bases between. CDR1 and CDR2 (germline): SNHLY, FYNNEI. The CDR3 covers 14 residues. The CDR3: CASEPLGGNTEAFF. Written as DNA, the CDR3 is TGTGCCAGCGAGCCCCTAGGGGGGAACACTGAAGCTTTCTTT.

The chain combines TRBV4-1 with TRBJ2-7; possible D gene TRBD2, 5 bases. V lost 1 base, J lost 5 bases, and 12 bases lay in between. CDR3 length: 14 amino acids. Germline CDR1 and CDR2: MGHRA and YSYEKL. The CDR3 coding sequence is TGCGCCAGCAGCCAAGTGTCGGGGATGGACGAGCAGTACGTC. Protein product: CASSQVSGMDEQYV.

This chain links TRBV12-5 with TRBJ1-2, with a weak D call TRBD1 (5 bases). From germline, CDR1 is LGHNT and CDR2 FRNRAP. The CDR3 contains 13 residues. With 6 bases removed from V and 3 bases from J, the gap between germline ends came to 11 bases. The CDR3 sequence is CASGRGEDYGYTF. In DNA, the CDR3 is TGTGCTAGTGGCAGAGGGGAGGACTATGGCTACACCTTC.

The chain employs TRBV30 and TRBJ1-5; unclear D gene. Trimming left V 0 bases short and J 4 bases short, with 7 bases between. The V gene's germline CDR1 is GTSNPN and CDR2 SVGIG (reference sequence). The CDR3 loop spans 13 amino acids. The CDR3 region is CAWSVRENQPQHF. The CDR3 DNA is TGTGCCTGGAGTGTACGAGAGAATCAGCCCCAGCATTTT.

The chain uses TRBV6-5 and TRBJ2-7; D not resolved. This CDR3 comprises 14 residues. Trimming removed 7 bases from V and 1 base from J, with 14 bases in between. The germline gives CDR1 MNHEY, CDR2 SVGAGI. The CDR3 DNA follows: TGTGCCAGCATCGAGCCCGCAGTTTCCTACGAGCAGTACTTC. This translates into CASIEPAVSYEQYF.